These T cell receptor beta chains were read from a single sample in a study of blood T cell repertoires in COVID-19. Libraries were prepared by immunoSEQ multiplex PCR; TCRdb keeps only in-frame clonotypes and omits some of them. The table records about 200,000 clones, around 89% of them present only once. The specimen sequenced was PBMCs or T cells enriched from blood (not recorded which). Source of these receptors: a woman between 18 and 29 years old who had recovered from COVID-19. The CDR3 runs from the conserved cysteine through the conserved F or W. A D gene is named only where the DNA matches it firmly. A row's size may be missing; if present it is once, few, many or a size class.

j_call d_call v_call clone_size cdr3_nt cdr3_aa
TRBJ2-5 TRBD2 TRBV27 NA TGTGCCAGCAGTCTTCGCTGGGGGACGGGGGGTGTTGGAGAGACCCAGTACTTC CASSLRWGTGGVGETQYF
TRBJ1-2 TRBD1 TRBV27 NA TGTGCCAGCAGTACAGGGGGACTGGGCTACACCTTC CASSTGGLGYTF
TRBJ1-6 NA TRBV2 NA TGTGCCAGCAATCGGGATGGTAATTCACCCCTCCACTTT CASNRDGNSPLHF
TRBJ2-2 NA TRBV6-1 NA TGTGCCAGCAGTGATAGTTGGAACACCGGGGAGCTGTTTTTT CASSDSWNTGELFF
TRBJ1-2 NA TRBV6-5 once TGTGCCGGCACTGGGCAGGGTGGATCTAACTATGGCTACACCTTC CAGTGQGGSNYGYTF
TRBJ2-7 NA TRBV27 NA TGTGCCAGCTGGGTTCGGGGCTCCTACGAGCAGTACTTC CASWVRGSYEQYF
TRBJ2-7 TRBD1 TRBV5-1 NA TGCGCCAGCAGCCCCGAAGGGACAGGGGGCTCCCGGAGTGTCCACGAGCAGTACTTC CASSPEGTGGSRSVHEQYF
TRBJ1-1 NA TRBV4-1 NA TGCGCCAGCAGCCGCCCCCGGGGAAGTGGGATTATTGAAGCTTTCTTT CASSRPRGSGIIEAFF
TRBJ2-1 TRBD2 TRBV18 NA TGTGCCAGCTTCGCCAAGGGAGGGGTGAACAATGAGCAGTTCTTC CASFAKGGVNNEQFF
TRBJ1-2 TRBD1 TRBV5-1 NA TGCGCCAGCCGTACCCAGGGGGCTAGGGAGGACTACACCTTC CASRTQGAREDYTF
TRBJ1-6 TRBD1 TRBV5-6 once TGTGCCAGCAGCTATGACAGGGGCAGATATAATTCACCCCTCCACTTT CASSYDRGRYNSPLHF
TRBJ2-5 NA TRBV5-6 NA TGTGCCAGCAGCTTACCCGCATGGGGGAGGCAAGAGACCCAGTACTTC CASSLPAWGRQETQYF
TRBJ2-3 TRBD1 TRBV5-1 NA TGCGCCAGCAGCTCGAGGGACAGGGGGGGAACAGATACGCAGTATTTT CASSSRDRGGTDTQYF
TRBJ1-3 NA TRBV2 NA TGTGCCAGCAGTGGCCCGGATAGCAGAGCGGGAAACACCATATATTTT CASSGPDSRAGNTIYF
TRBJ2-7 TRBD1 TRBV29-1 few TGCAGCGTTGGACCGGGACAGGGTAACTACGAGCAGTACTTC CSVGPGQGNYEQYF
TRBJ1-2 NA TRBV12-1 many TGTGCCAGCAGCTTGACGGGTCCCTCTTCGTGGCACGAGATCTATGGCTACACCTTC CASSLTGPSSWHEIYGYTF
TRBJ2-3 TRBD1 TRBV6-1 NA TGTGCCAGCAGTGAAAAACACAGGGGGCGTCGGAGCACAGATACGCAGTATTTT CASSEKHRGRRSTDTQYF
TRBJ2-2 TRBD2 TRBV5-1 NA TGCGCCAGCAGCCCTAGCGGGGGGGCCTTAACCGGGGAGCTGTTTTTT CASSPSGGALTGELFF
TRBJ2-7 NA TRBV29-1 NA TGCAGCGTTGGTCGGGTGGAGCAGGGAAGCCGCTACGAGCAGTACTTC CSVGRVEQGSRYEQYF